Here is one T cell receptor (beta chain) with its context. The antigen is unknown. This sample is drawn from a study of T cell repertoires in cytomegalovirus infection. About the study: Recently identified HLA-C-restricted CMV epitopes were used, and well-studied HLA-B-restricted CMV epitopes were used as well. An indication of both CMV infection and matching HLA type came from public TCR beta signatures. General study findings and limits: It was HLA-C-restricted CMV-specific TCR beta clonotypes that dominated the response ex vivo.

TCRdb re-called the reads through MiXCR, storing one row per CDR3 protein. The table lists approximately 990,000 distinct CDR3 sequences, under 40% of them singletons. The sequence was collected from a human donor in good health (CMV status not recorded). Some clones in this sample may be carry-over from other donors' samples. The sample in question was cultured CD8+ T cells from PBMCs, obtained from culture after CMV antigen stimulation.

Here the CDR3 DNA reads TGTGCCAGCAGTGAATGGGAAAGGGCGGGGGACCCCACAGATACGCAGTATTTT. This sequence encodes CASSEWERAGDPTDTQYF. The chain combines TRBV2 with TRBJ2-3, with 7 positions matching TRBD2. Germline CDR1 and CDR2: SNHLY and FYNNEI. The J segment lost 2 bases and the V segment lost 2 bases, leaving 13 bases of the junction unmatched. The CDR3 runs 18 residues.